A single sample is the source of the 7 T cell receptor beta chains below, sequenced in a study of cytomegalovirus exposure and HLA in healthy donors. The PCR had 60 Vbeta and 13 Jbeta primers. Assay: immunoSEQ multiplex PCR; the TCRdb copy retains only in-frame clones and omits some. The top ten clones hold approximately 2.6% of a sample with about 110,000 clones, 75% of them seen once. Material: PBMCs. Receptors were obtained from a male donor in good health and CMV-seropositive.

J is TRBJ1-6 and V is TRBV4-3; the D gene is possibly TRBD1 (6 bases). The CDR3 length is 17 residues. Germline V gene data show CDR1 as LGHNA and CDR2 as YSLEER. Deletions cut 0 bases from V and 10 bases from J, with 19 bases between. The CDR3 bases are TGCGCCAGCAGCCAAGAAGGAAGGGGGAGTGCGAGATCACCCCTCCACTTT. This encodes CASSQEGRGSARSPLHF.

V usage is TRBV4-1 and J usage is TRBJ2-6, with TRBD2 identical over 11 bases. Germline V gene lookup returns CDR1 MGHRA and CDR2 YSYEKL. The CDR3 sequence is 18 residues long. V was pared by 3 bases and J by 1 base, with 5 bases of the junction left unmatched. The CDR3 reads CASSQKLAGASGANVLTF. CDR3 in DNA: TGCGCCAGCAGCCAGAAACTAGCGGGAGCTTCTGGGGCCAACGTCCTGACTTTC.

The V and J genes are TRBV7-2 and TRBJ2-3; 9 nucleotides match TRBD1. The germline gives CDR1 SGHTA, CDR2 FQGNSA. The ends lost 5 bases at V and 4 bases at J; junction bases unmatched: 7. The CDR3 sequence is 15 residues long. The CDR3, as DNA: TGTGCCAGCAGCCTACAGGGGGCTAGCTCAGATACGCAGTATTTT. Translating gives CASSLQGASSDTQYF. Full variable domain (rest looked up from reference TRBV7-2 and TRBJ2-3): GAGVSQSPSNKVTEKGKDVELRCDPISGHTALYWYRQSLGQGLEFLIYFQGNSAPDKSGLPSDRFSAERTGGSVSTLTIQRTQQEDSAVYLCASSLQGASSDTQYFGPGTRLTVL.

The chain combines TRBV19 with TRBJ2-5; 14 bases fit TRBD2. The trim removed 6 bases at V and 1 base at J, leaving 4 bases unmatched. This CDR3 has 16 residues. Germline loops: CDR1 LNHDA, CDR2 SQIVND (reference sequence). The CDR3 coding sequence is TGTGCCAGTAGCAACGGACTAGCGGGAGGCCAAGAGACCCAGTACTTC. This sequence encodes CASSNGLAGGQETQYF.

This clone was picked up a small number of times. The chain couples TRBV5-6 to TRBJ1-4; no clear D. Germline CDR1 is SGHDT and CDR2 is YYEEEE. CDR3 size: 17 residues. With 0 bases removed from V and 2 bases from J, the gap between germline ends came to 14 bases. The DNA for the CDR3 is TGTGCCAGCAGCTTGGAGGCGTTCGGAGGTACTAATGAAAAACTGTTTTTT. This encodes CASSLEAFGGTNEKLFF.

This clone was observed a handful of times. As DNA, the CDR3 is TGCGCCAGTGGGAACAGGGACGCTAAGGGCTACACCTTC. Its translation is CASGNRDAKGYTF. V is TRBV4-1 and J is TRBJ1-2, with a weak D call TRBD1 (6 bases). The CDR3 is 13 amino acids. V was clipped by 9 bases and J by 8 bases, with 19 bases between them. Germline assignment: CDR1 MGHRA and CDR2 YSYEKL.

The gene calls are TRBV2 and TRBJ1-5; the D gene is possibly TRBD1 (5 bases). With 6 bases removed from V and 5 bases from J, the gap between germline ends came to 17 bases. The V gene's germline CDR1 is SNHLY and CDR2 FYNNEI. CDR3 length: 15 amino acids. The CDR3 nucleotides are TGTGCCAGCAGGAAACAGGCCAGCCAGGATCAGCCCCAGCATTTT. The encoded protein is CASRKQASQDQPQHF.